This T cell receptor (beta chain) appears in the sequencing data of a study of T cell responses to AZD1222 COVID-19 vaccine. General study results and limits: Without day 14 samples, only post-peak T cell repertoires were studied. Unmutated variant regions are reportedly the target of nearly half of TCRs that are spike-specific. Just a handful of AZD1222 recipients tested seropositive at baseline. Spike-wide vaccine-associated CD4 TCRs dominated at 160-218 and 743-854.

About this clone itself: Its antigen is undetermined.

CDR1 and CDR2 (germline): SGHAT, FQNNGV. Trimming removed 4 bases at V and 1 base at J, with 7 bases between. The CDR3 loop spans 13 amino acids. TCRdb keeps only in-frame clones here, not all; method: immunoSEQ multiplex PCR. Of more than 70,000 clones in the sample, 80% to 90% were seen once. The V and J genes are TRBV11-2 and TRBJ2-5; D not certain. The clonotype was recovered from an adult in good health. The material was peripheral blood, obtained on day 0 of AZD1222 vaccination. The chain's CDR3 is CASSSSIQETQYF. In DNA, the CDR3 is TGTGCCAGCAGCTCCTCGATCCAAGAGACCCAGTACTTC. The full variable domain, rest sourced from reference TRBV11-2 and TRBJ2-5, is EAGVAQSPRYKIIEKRQSVAFWCNPISGHATLYWYQQILGQGPKLLIQFQNNGVVDDSQLPKDRFSAERLKGVDSTLKIQPAKLEDSAVYLCASSSSIQETQYFGPGTRLLVL.